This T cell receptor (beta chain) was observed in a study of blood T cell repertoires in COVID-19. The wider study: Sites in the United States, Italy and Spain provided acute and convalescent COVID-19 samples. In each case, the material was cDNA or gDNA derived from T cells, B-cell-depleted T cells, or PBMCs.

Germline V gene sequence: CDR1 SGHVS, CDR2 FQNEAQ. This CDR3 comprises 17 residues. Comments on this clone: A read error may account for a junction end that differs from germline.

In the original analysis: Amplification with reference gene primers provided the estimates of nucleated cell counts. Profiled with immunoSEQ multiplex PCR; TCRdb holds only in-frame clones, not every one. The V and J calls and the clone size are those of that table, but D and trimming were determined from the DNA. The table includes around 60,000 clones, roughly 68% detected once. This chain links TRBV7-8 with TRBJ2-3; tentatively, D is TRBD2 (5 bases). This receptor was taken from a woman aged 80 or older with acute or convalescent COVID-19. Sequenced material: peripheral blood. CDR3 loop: CASILRRRGPGTDTQYF. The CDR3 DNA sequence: TGTGCCAGCATCTTACGCCGGAGAGGGCCTGGCACAGATACGCAGTATTTT.